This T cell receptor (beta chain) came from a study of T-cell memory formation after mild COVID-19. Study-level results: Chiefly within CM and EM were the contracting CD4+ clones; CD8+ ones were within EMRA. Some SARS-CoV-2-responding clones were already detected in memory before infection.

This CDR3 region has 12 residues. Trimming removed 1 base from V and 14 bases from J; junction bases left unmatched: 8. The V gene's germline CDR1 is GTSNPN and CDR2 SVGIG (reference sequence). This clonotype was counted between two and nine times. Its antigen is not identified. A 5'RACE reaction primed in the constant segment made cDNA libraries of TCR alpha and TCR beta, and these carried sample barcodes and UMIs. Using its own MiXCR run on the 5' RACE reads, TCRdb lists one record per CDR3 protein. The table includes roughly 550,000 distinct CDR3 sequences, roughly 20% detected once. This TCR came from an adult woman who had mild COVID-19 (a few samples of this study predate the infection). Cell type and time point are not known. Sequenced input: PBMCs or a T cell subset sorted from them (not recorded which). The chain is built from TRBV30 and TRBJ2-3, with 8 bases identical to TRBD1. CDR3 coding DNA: TGTGCCTGGAGTGCGGTGGGACAGGCTCTGTATTTT. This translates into CAWSAVGQALYF.